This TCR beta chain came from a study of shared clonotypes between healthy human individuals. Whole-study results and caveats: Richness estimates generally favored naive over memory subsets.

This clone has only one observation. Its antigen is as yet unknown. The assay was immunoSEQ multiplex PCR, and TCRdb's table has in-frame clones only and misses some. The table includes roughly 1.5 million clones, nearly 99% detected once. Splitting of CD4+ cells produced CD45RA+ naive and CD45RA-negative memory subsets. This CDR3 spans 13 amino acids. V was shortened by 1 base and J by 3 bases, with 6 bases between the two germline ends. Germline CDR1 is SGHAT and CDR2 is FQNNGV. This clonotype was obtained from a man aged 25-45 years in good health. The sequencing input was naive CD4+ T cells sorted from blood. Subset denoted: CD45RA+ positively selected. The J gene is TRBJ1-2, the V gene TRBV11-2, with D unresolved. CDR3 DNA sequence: TGTGCCAGCAGCTTAGCTGCAGACTATGGCTACACCTTC. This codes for CASSLAADYGYTF.